The 11 T cell receptor beta chains listed next were all sequenced from one sample in a study of CD8 T cells in ankylosing spondylitis. TCRdb re-called the 5' RACE reads through MiXCR, storing one row per CDR3 protein. The sample consists of 300,000 to 350,000 distinct CDR3 sequences, roughly 20% of them appearing once. Sequenced material: blood, either unsorted or a sorted T cell fraction (not recorded which). These receptors came from a female donor with ankylosing spondylitis or in good health (not recorded which).

This clonotype was seen more than once but under ten times. The chain is built from TRBV24-1 and TRBJ2-2, with D unclear. The germline V gene encodes CDR1 KGHDR and CDR2 SFDVKD. CDR3 length: 13 amino acids. Trimming stripped 7 bases from V and 3 bases from J, with 8 bases between. The CDR3 reads CATSSRYTGELFF. The CDR3 DNA sequence: TGTGCCACCAGCTCCAGGTACACCGGGGAGCTGTTTTTT.

The V gene is TRBV2, the J gene TRBJ2-7, with D unresolved. V was clipped by 2 bases and J by 2 bases, with 13 bases between them. The CDR3 is 15 amino acids. Germline V gene lookup returns CDR1 SNHLY and CDR2 FYNNEI. DNA of the CDR3: TGTGCCAGCAGTGAACTCGTTTCCTCTGCCTACGAGCAGTACTTC. Its protein product is CASSELVSSAYEQYF.

This clonotype was seen repeatedly, ten times or more. V gene TRBV10-3 combines with J gene TRBJ2-1; maybe TRBD2 (5 bases). The CDR3 is 16 residues long. Trimming took off 0 bases at V and 3 bases at J, with 12 bases between the two ends. CDR1 is ENHRY, CDR2 SYGVKD, per germline. CDR3 sequence: CAISESGITSYNEQFF. CDR3 DNA sequence: TGTGCCATCAGTGAGTCGGGTATCACTAGCTACAATGAGCAGTTCTTC.

The chain combines TRBV7-2 with TRBJ2-5; D gene ambiguous. The CDR3 has 14 residues. Germline CDR1 SGHTA, CDR2 FQGNSA. V lost 1 base and J lost 1, with 7 bases in between. CDR3: CASSLDVSQETQYF. CDR3 DNA: TGTGCCAGCAGCTTAGATGTCTCCCAAGAGACCCAGTACTTC.

The chain is built from TRBV20-1 and TRBJ2-7, with TRBD2 matching 11 bases. Germline V gene data show CDR1 as DFQATT and CDR2 as SNEGSKA (reference sequence). Trimming took 0 bases from V and 1 from J; bases not matched to a gene: 8. This CDR3 contains 17 residues. The CDR3 loop is CSARDGDLAGGSYEQYF. The CDR3 DNA is TGCAGTGCTAGAGATGGGGATCTAGCGGGAGGTTCCTACGAGCAGTACTTC.

This clonotype has more than one count but fewer than ten. The rearrangement joins TRBV7-9 to TRBJ1-1; D is possibly TRBD1 (6 bases). Trimming cost V 3 bases and J 5 bases, with 13 bases left between them. The V gene's germline CDR1 is SEHNR and CDR2 FQNEAQ (reference sequence). The CDR3 covers 14 residues. The CDR3 bases are TGTGCCAGCAGCTTGGCGGGGGCTTCGACTGAAGCTTTCTTT. Amino acid sequence: CASSLAGASTEAFF.

This chain uses TRBV6-1 with TRBJ2-7, with D possibly being TRBD2 (6 bases). Germline V CDR1 and CDR2: MNHNS, SASEGT. CDR3 length: 13 amino acids. V shed 7 bases and J shed 4 bases, with 14 bases lying between them. The CDR3 nucleotides are TGTGCCAGCAAAAAGGAGGGGACGTACGAGCAGTACTTC. Translated: CASKKEGTYEQYF.

This clonotype turned up a few times. The chain joins TRBV6-1 to TRBJ1-2, with D hard to call. CDR1 is MNHNS and CDR2 is SASEGT in the germline V gene. Between the trimmed V and J ends, which lost 4 bases and 8 bases, there was a span of 8 bases. This CDR3 is built from 11 residues. CDR3 nucleotides: TGTGCCAGCAGTGGAGGGCCGGGCTACACCTTC. Translating it yields CASSGGPGYTF.

This clonotype occurred a few times. The chain joins TRBV5-4 to TRBJ1-1, with D hard to call. The V end lost 4 bases, the J end lost 0 bases, and 13 bases lay between the germline ends. The CDR3 has 15 amino acids. Per the germline V gene, CDR1 is SGHNT and CDR2 is YYREEE (reference sequence). The CDR3 sequence is CASSLIDRVNTEAFF. The DNA for the CDR3 is TGTGCCAGCAGCCTAATCGATCGGGTGAACACTGAAGCTTTCTTT.

The V gene is TRBV3-1, the J gene TRBJ2-1; no definite D call. This CDR3 is built from 17 residues. The V end was cut by 2 bases, the J end by 0 bases, with 14 bases between. Germline-derived CDR1 and CDR2 are LGHDT and YNNKEL (reference sequence). CDR3 DNA: TGTGCCAGCAGCCAACCCCGGGTGGTTAGCTCCTACAATGAGCAGTTCTTC. Protein sequence: CASSQPRVVSSYNEQFF.

The sample holds many counts of this clonotype. The chain uses TRBV15 and TRBJ2-1; 10 bases agree with TRBD1. There are 17 residues in the CDR3. Trimming cost V 0 bases and J 9 bases; bases outside gene matches: 11. In germline, CDR1 is LNHNV, CDR2 YYDKDF (reference sequence). CDR3 amino acids: CATSRDLLGQGRSEQFF. The CDR3, as DNA: TGTGCCACCAGCAGAGATCTCTTGGGACAGGGGAGGAGTGAGCAGTTCTTC. Based on the CDR3 plus reference TRBV15 and TRBJ2-1, the full variable domain is DAMVIQNPRYQVTQFGKPVTLSCSQTLNHNVMYWYQQKSSQAPKLLFHYYDKDFNNEADTPDNFQSRRPNTSFCFLDIRSPGLGDTAMYLCATSRDLLGQGRSEQFFGPGTRLTVL.